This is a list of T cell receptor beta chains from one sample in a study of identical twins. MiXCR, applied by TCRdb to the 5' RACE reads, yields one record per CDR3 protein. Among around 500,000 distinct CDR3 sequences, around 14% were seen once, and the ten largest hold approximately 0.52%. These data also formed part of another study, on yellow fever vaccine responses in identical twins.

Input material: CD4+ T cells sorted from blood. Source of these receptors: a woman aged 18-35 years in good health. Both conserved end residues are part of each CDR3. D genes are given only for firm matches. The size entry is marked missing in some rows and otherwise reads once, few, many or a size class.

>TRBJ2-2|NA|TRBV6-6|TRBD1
CASRRTGSGELFF
TGTGCCAGCAGGAGGACAGGGTCGGGGGAGCTGTTTTTT
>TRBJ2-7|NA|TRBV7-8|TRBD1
CASSLKNRGYEQYF
TGTGCCAGCAGCTTAAAGAACAGGGGCTACGAGCAGTACTTC
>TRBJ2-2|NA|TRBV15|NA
CATSRDLGGNTGELFF
TGTGCCACCAGCAGAGATCTCGGGGGAAACACCGGGGAGCTGTTTTTT
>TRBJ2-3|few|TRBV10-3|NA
CAISESNTDTQYF
TGTGCCATCAGTGAGTCCAACACAGATACGCAGTATTTT
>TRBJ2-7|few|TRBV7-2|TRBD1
CASSFRVRGQGTNEQYF
TGTGCCAGCAGCTTTAGGGTCCGGGGACAGGGCACTAACGAGCAGTACTTC
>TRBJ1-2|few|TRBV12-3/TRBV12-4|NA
CASSFFRTYGYTF
TGTGCCAGCAGTTTTTTCCGGACCTATGGCTACACCTTC
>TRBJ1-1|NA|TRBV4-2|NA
CASSQYTPGHQNTEAFF
TGTGCCAGCAGCCAATACACTCCGGGACACCAGAACACTGAAGCTTTCTTT
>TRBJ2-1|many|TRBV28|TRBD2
CASSPTSGRINEQFF
TGTGCCAGCAGCCCTACTAGCGGGAGGATCAATGAGCAGTTCTTC
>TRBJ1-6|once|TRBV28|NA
CASSSADRASNSPLHF
TGTGCCAGCAGTTCCGCGGACAGAGCGAGTAATTCACCCCTCCACTTT
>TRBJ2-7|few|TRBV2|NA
CAMAGGQVNEQYF
TGTGCCATGGCGGGGGGACAGGTGAACGAGCAGTACTTC
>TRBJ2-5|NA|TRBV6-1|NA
CASKVGGQETQYF
TGTGCCAGCAAAGTGGGGGGACAAGAGACCCAGTACTTC
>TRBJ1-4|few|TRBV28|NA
CASSRGAWEKLFF
TGTGCCAGCAGTCGGGGGGCTTGGGAAAAACTGTTTTTT
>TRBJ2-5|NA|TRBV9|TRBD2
CASSVLAGGQQTQYF
TGTGCCAGCAGCGTACTAGCGGGGGGGCAGCAGACCCAGTACTTC
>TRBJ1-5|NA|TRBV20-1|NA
CSASRADNQPQHF
TGCAGTGCTTCCCGGGCAGACAATCAGCCCCAGCATTTT
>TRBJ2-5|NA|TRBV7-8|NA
CASSLVQGKGTQYF
TGTGCCAGCAGCTTAGTACAAGGGAAGGGGACCCAGTACTTC
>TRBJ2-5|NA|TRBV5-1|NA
CASRRWVQETQYF
TGCGCCAGCAGGCGTTGGGTCCAAGAGACCCAGTACTTC
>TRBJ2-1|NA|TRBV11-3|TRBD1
CASSFDRGGNNEQFF
TGTGCCAGCAGCTTCGACAGGGGGGGAAACAATGAGCAGTTCTTC
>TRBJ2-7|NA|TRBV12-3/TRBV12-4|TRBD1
CASSLSRTGKDEQYF
TGTGCCAGCAGTTTGAGTAGGACAGGGAAGGACGAGCAGTACTTC
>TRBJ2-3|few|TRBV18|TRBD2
CASSPGERGATDTQYF
TGTGCCAGCTCACCAGGGGAGCGGGGGGCCACAGATACGCAGTATTTT
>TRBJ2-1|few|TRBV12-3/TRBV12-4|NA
CASSLLQGLSYNEQFF
TGTGCCAGCAGTTTACTACAGGGCCTATCCTACAATGAGCAGTTCTTC
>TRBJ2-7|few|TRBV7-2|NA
CASSLAGQREQYF
TGTGCCAGCAGCTTAGCGGGGCAGCGCGAGCAGTACTTC
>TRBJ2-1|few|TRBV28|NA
CASRPQGSNEQFF
TGTGCCAGCAGACCTCAGGGGTCCAATGAGCAGTTCTTC
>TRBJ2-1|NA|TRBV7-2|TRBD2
CASSWGSGVDRNEQFF
TGTGCCAGCAGTTGGGGAAGCGGGGTAGATAGGAATGAGCAGTTCTTC
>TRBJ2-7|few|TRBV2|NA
CASSPNGVPTDEQYF
TGTGCCAGCAGTCCTAATGGGGTTCCCACTGACGAGCAGTACTTC
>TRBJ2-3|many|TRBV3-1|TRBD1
CASSFRDRATDTQYF
TGTGCCAGCAGCTTTCGGGACAGGGCGACAGATACGCAGTATTTT
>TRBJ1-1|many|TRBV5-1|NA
CASGPPGSGTEAFF
TGCGCCAGCGGACCTCCGGGGAGCGGCACTGAAGCTTTCTTT
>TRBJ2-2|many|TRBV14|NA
CASSQDPRASSIGELFF
TGTGCCAGCAGCCAAGATCCCAGGGCTTCGTCGATCGGGGAGCTGTTTTTT
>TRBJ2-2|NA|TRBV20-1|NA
CSARDSATGANTGELFF
TGCAGTGCTAGAGATTCAGCGACGGGGGCCAACACCGGGGAGCTGTTTTTT
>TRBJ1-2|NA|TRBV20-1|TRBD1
CSADLGQGGGYTF
TGCAGTGCTGACCTCGGACAGGGGGGTGGCTACACCTTC
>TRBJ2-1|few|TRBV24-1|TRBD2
CATSAGGGASYNEQFF
TGTGCCACCAGTGCTGGCGGGGGGGCCTCCTACAATGAGCAGTTCTTC
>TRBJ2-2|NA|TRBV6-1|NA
CASIDRLGIQNTGELFF
TGTGCCAGCATCGACAGGCTTGGGATTCAGAACACCGGGGAGCTGTTTTTT
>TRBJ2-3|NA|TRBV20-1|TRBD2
CSARDPLAGGTQYF
TGCAGTGCTAGAGATCCCCTAGCGGGCGGTACGCAGTATTTT
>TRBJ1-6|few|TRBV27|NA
CAWYMGVNSPLHF
TGTGCCTGGTATATGGGAGTCAATTCACCCCTCCACTTT
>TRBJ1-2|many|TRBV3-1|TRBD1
CASSFSDRAAPVYGYTF
TGTGCCAGCAGCTTCTCGGACAGGGCCGCACCGGTCTATGGCTACACCTTC
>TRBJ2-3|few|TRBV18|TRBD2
CASSPYGTTFADTQYF
TGTGCCAGCTCACCCTATGGGACTACCTTCGCAGATACGCAGTATTTT
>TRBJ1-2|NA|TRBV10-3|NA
CAISEGRAGYTF
TGTGCCATCAGTGAGGGCCGAGCGGGCTACACCTTC
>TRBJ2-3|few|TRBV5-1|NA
CASSPDTSDTQYF
TGCGCCAGCAGCCCGGACACTTCAGATACGCAGTATTTT
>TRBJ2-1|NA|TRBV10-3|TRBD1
CAISGTGNNEQFF
TGTGCCATCAGCGGGACAGGTAACAATGAGCAGTTCTTC
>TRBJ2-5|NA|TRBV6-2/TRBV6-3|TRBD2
CASIRAGGQETQYF
TGTGCCAGCATTCGGGCGGGAGGACAAGAGACCCAGTACTTC
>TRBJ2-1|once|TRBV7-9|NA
CASSFKRVSYNEQFF
TGTGCCAGCAGCTTCAAGCGGGTCTCCTACAATGAGCAGTTCTTC
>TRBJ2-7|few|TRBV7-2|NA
CARREQGVVEQYF
TGTGCCAGAAGGGAGCAGGGAGTGGTTGAGCAGTACTTC
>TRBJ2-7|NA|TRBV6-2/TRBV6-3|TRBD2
CASSPAAGSSYEQYF
TGTGCCAGCAGTCCCGCAGCGGGGAGCTCCTACGAGCAGTACTTC
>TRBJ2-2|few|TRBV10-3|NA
CAITRGPGELFF
TGTGCCATCACCCGCGGTCCCGGGGAGCTGTTTTTT
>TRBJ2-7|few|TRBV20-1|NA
CSAPQGEEQYF
TGCAGTGCGCCACAGGGAGAAGAACAGTACTTC
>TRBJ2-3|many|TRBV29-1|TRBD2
CSVAIINSGSIVADTQYF
TGCAGCGTTGCAATTATTAATAGCGGGAGTATTGTTGCAGATACGCAGTATTTT
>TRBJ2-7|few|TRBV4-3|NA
CASSQDGQYEQYF
TGCGCCAGCAGCCAAGACGGTCAATACGAGCAGTACTTC
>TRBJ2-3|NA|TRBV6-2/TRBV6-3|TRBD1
CASRDRTGDDTDTQYF
TGTGCCAGCAGAGACCGGACAGGGGACGACACAGATACGCAGTATTTT
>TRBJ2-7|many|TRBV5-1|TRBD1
CASSFRTGLYEQYF
TGCGCCAGCAGCTTCCGGACAGGTCTCTACGAGCAGTACTTC
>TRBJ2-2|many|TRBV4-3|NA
CASRVTGPGTGELFF
TGCGCCAGCAGGGTCACGGGACCGGGTACCGGGGAGCTGTTTTTT
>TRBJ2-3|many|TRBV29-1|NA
CSVTGGDTQYF
TGCAGCGTTACCGGGGGCGATACGCAGTATTTT
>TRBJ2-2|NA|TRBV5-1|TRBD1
CASSGRTGGANGELFF
TGCGCCAGCAGCGGACGGACAGGGGGCGCGAACGGGGAGCTGTTTTTT
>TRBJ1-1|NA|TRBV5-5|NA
CASSLGQGFMNTEAFF
TGTGCCAGCAGCTTGGGTCAGGGCTTTATGAACACTGAAGCTTTCTTT
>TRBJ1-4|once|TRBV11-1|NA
CASSLYSWRNEKLFF
TGTGCCAGCAGCTTATACTCGTGGAGGAATGAAAAACTGTTTTTT
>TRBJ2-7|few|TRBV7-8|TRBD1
CASSLTDRAYEQYF
TGTGCCAGCAGCCTAACCGACAGGGCCTACGAGCAGTACTTC
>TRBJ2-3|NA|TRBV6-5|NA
CASSYPKGKPTDTQYF
TGTGCCAGCAGTTACCCAAAAGGGAAGCCGACAGATACGCAGTATTTT
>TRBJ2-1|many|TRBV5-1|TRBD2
CASSLLAGTYNEQFF
TGCGCCAGCAGCTTGCTAGCGGGGACCTACAATGAGCAGTTCTTC
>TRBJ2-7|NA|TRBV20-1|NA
CSARDTSLEQYF
TGCAGTGCTAGGGATACTAGTCTCGAGCAGTACTTC